This TCR beta chain derives from a study of control samples from healthy donors and cancer patients. Some clones are missing from TCRdb's copy, which holds only in-frame ones; the method was immunoSEQ multiplex PCR. The table lists around 250,000 clones, about four fifths of them singletons. Unmatched junction bases numbered 14, after V lost 6 bases and J lost 6 bases. The germline V gene has CDR1 MDHEN and CDR2 SYDVKM. The CDR3 spans 15 residues. The rearrangement uses TRBV28 and TRBJ2-7, with 7 bases that match TRBD2. This sequence was found in an older woman with lung cancer. The specimen was PBMCs. The CDR3 loop is CASRDGREASPEQYF. As DNA, the CDR3 is TGTGCCAGCAGGGATGGGAGGGAGGCATCCCCCGAGCAGTACTTC.